This T cell receptor beta chain was captured in a study of OX40 agonist ivuxolimab in advanced cancers. Background on the study: Past anti-PD-1, anti-PD-L1 or anti-CTLA-4 therapy was accepted, and 40% had received some.

This CDR3 spans 14 amino acids. CDR1 is SGDLS, CDR2 YYNGEE, per germline. The V gene end was trimmed by 5 bases and the J gene end by 7 bases; junction bases not matched to a gene: 6. Measured with immunoSEQ multiplex PCR; TCRdb has only the in-frame clones, and not every one. The table lists some 94,000 clones, roughly nine tenths of them singletons. V and J are TRBV9 and TRBJ2-2, with TRBD1 matching 9 bases. Specimen: CD4+ or CD8+ T cells sorted from blood, collected in a trial of the OX40 agonist ivuxolimab. This clonotype was obtained from an adult with an advanced solid tumor such as melanoma, head and neck, liver or kidney cancer. The CDR3 DNA is TGTGCCAGCAGGTCCGGGACAGGGAACGGGGAGCTGTTTTTT. Its protein is CASRSGTGNGELFF.